This T cell receptor beta chain was obtained from a study of blood T cell repertoires in COVID-19. Overall study context: The origin of the acute and convalescent COVID-19 samples was the United States, Italy and Spain. PBMCs, B-cell-depleted T cells, or T cells were the source of the cDNA or gDNA that made up the material.

This CDR3 region has 17 residues. Germline V CDR1 and CDR2: LNHDA, SQIVND (reference sequence). Germline trimming cut 5 bases from V and 7 bases from J; bases unmatched to any gene: 17. The authors' processing: Amplification with reference gene primers provided the estimates of nucleated cell counts. Libraries were prepared by immunoSEQ multiplex PCR; TCRdb keeps only in-frame clonotypes and omits some of them. D and trimming were read from the DNA, whereas the V and J calls and clone size are those reported in that table. Counted here are about 73,000 clones, roughly 83% occurring once; the ten biggest clones make up roughly 6%.

This TCR was sampled from a woman aged 60-75 years with acute or convalescent COVID-19. This chain uses TRBV19 with TRBJ1-2; 9 bases agree with TRBD1. Sequenced material: peripheral blood. This CDR3 reads CASSPQRGSGQGVGYTF. In DNA form, the CDR3 reads TGTGCCAGTAGTCCCCAGCGGGGATCGGGACAGGGCGTTGGCTACACCTTC.